This T cell receptor beta chain emerged from a study of T cell responses to AZD1222 COVID-19 vaccine (dated by TCRdb to the early 2020s). Study-wide context: A total of 233 trial participants underwent TCR sequencing, of whom some 210 received two doses of AZD1222 and about 25 received two doses of the MenACWY control vaccine. Trial participants were enrolled into age subgroups of 18-55, 56-69 and 70-plus years, which contained about 160, 30 and 59 TCR-sequenced participants, respectively. Study-level results and caveats: Only five or six AZD1222 recipients were SARS-CoV-2 seropositive at baseline, limiting conclusions about previously exposed vaccinees. Participants were mostly white British, with more females than males. The authors suggested clonal diversity may have been underestimated. After two AZD1222 doses, both the breadth and the depth of spike-specific TCRs were significantly higher than at day 0 and than in MenACWY recipients. The whole spike protein was spanned by vaccine-associated CD4 TCRs, and dominant responses were seen in regions 160-218 and 743-854. The 56-69-year group was small, and its depth increase did not reach significance, likely because of low power. Nearly half of unique spike-specific TCRs reportedly recognized epitopes outside regions mutated in the B.1.351 and B.1.1.7 variants. Because no day 14 peak-response samples were available, the repertoires could be characterized only after the peak T cell response.

A word on this clone: The antigen it binds to is not known. There are no base qualities to consult, and no much larger clone falls within one base.

The sample's time point, from its label and the paper: about 28 days (+/-7) after the second vaccine dose. AZD1222 recipients with second doses at about 4 weeks or about 12 weeks were pooled, because spike-specific TCR depth and breadth did not differ between schedules. The vaccinee samples were drawn from two UK trials, COV001 and COV002, one of which was a single-blind randomized controlled phase 2/3 trial testing AZD1222 (ChAdOx1 nCoV-19) in healthy adults. For TCRbeta chain sequencing, PBMC samples from trial participants were taken at day 0 and at day 28 after the second dose. The CDR3 regions of human TCRbeta chains were analyzed by immunosequencing. Per the original workflow: TCRs in the repertoires were compared against a reference library of SARS-CoV-2-specific TCRs that had been generated with the MIRA antigen-specificity platform. Breadth was defined as the fraction of unique TCRs that were SARS-CoV-2-associated, and depth was defined as the fraction of total T cells that were SARS-CoV-2-associated. Each spike-specific TCR was assigned to its reactive spike region and to a CD4 or CD8 class using the MIRA data. Log10-transformed breadth and depth values were compared by one-way ANOVA with Sidak's multiple comparisons tests. Sourced from immuneACCESS, this table was stored by TCRdb with only in-frame sequences that have V and J called. A share of the clones is absent; for the studies checked, an unresolved V gene accounts for under half, and the remainder has no known explanation. V, J and clone size derive from that table, while D and trimming were established from the DNA sequence. The sample table holds about 270,000 clones, of which about 94% were seen once. 0.5% to 0.65% of the sample comes from the top ten.

The cysteine opens and the phenylalanine closes a CDR3 of 16 amino acids. CDR3 DNA is the only sequence kept; it has 48 bases, read in frame from the first base. A distance of 17 bases separates the germline ends of V and J, which lose 0 bases and 5 bases respectively. Taken from the germline V gene, the CDR1 and CDR2 loops are SGHRS and YFSETQ. This receptor was taken from an adult who received the AZD1222 COVID-19 vaccine. The chain uses TRBV5-1 and TRBJ1-1, with the D gene not clear enough to name. The material was peripheral blood, obtained 28 days after the second AZD1222 dose. The DNA sequence reads TGCGCCAGCAGCTTGGTGCAGTACACTCGTGGGACTGAAGCTTTCTTT. Its amino acids are CASSLVQYTRGTEAFF.